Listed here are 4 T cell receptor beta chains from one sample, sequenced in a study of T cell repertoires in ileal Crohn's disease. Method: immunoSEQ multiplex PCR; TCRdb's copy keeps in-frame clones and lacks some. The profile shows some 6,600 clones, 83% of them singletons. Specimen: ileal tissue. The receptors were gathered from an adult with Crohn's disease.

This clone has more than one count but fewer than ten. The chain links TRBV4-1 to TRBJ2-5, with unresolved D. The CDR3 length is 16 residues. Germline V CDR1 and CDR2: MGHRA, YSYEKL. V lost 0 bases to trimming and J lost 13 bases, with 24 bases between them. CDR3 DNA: TGCGCCAGCAGCCAAGAATCCCTGTCTAGAGGCGCGCGTCGGTACTTC. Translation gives CASSQESLSRGARRYF.

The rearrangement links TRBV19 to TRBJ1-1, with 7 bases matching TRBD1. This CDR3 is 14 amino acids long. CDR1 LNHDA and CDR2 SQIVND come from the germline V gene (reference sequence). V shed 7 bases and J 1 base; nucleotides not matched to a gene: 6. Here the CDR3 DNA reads TGTGCCAGTACCAACAGGGACAGGAACACTGAAGCTTTCTTT. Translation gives CASTNRDRNTEAFF.

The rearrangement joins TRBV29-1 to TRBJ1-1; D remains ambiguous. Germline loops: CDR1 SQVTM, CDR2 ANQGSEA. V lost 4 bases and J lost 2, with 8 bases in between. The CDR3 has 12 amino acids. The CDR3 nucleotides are TGCAGCGTTGCCTCTGTTAACACTGAAGCTTTCTTT. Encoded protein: CSVASVNTEAFF.

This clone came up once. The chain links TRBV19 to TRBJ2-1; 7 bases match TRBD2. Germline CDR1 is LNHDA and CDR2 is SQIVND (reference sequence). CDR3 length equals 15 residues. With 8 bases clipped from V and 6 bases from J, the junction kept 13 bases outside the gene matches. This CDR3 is CASSFRHAGVNEQFF. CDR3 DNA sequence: TGTGCCAGTTCGTTTCGGCATGCGGGAGTCAATGAGCAGTTCTTC.